A single sample is the source of the 24 T cell receptor beta chains below, sequenced in a study of blood T cell repertoires in COVID-19. Assay used: immunoSEQ multiplex PCR; TCRdb lists only in-frame clones, some missing. There are approximately 300,000 clones in the sample; roughly nine tenths occur only once, and roughly 3.9% lies in the top ten. Material for sequencing was PBMCs or T cells enriched from blood (not recorded which). The receptors shown here come from a woman between 25 and 40 years old who had been exposed to COVID-19.

V and J are TRBV19 and TRBJ1-1; TRBD1 aligns across 8 bases. The V and J ends lost 7 bases and 0 bases, in that order; junction bases with no gene match: 19. Germline assignment: CDR1 LNHDA and CDR2 SQIVND (reference sequence). The CDR3 length is 19 residues. The CDR3 nucleotides are TGTGCCAGTAACTTAAGGGGGACAGGATTTCAAGGGTTGAACACTGAAGCTTTCTTT. Encoded protein: CASNLRGTGFQGLNTEAFF.

The V gene is TRBV6-5, the J gene TRBJ1-2, with a weak D call TRBD1 (6 bases). This CDR3 has 16 amino acids. Per the germline V gene, CDR1 is MNHEY and CDR2 is SVGAGI. The V end lost 2 bases, the J end lost 1 base, and 14 bases lay between the germline ends. In DNA form, the CDR3 reads TGTGCCAGCAGTTACAGCGGGACACTTGATAACTATGGCTACACCTTC. Translated, it gives CASSYSGTLDNYGYTF.

The CDR3 region is CASSLAELLAKNIQYF. The CDR3 region has the DNA TGTGCCAGCAGCTTAGCAGAACTACTAGCCAAAAACATTCAGTACTTC. The chain recombines TRBV7-2 with TRBJ2-4; D ambiguous. CDR1 is SGHTA, CDR2 FQGNSA, per germline. Between the trimmed V and J ends, which lost 0 bases and 0 bases, there was a span of 9 bases. The CDR3 has 16 residues.

The chain carries TRBV7-9 and TRBJ1-2, with unresolved D. Germline CDR1 is SEHNR and CDR2 is FQNEAQ (reference sequence). Trimming cost V 5 bases and J 7 bases, with 17 bases left between them. This CDR3 has 14 residues. CDR3 in DNA: TGTGCCAGCAGCCTACGAGAGGGCTTACCTGGCTACACCTTC. Protein sequence: CASSLREGLPGYTF.

V is TRBV9 and J is TRBJ1-4; D possibly corresponds to TRBD1 (5 bases). Looked up from germline, CDR1 is SGDLS and CDR2 is YYNGEE. The CDR3 is made up of 14 amino acids. V was shortened by 0 bases and J by 8 bases, with 11 bases between the two germline ends. CDR3 loop: CASSVGQGREKLFF. Written as DNA, the CDR3 is TGTGCCAGCAGCGTAGGTCAGGGCCGGGAAAAACTGTTTTTT. The full variable domain, with the rest looked up from reference TRBV9 and TRBJ1-4, is DSGVTQTPKHLITATGQRVTLRCSPRSGDLSVYWYQQSLDQGLQFLIQYYNGEERAKGNILERFSAQQFPDLHSELNLSSLELGDSALYFCASSVGQGREKLFFGSGTQLSVL.

CDR3 sequence (DNA): TGTGCCAGCAGCCCCCGGGTGGGGGCTAGGCATGGCTACACCTTC. This codes for CASSPRVGARHGYTF. The chain recombines TRBV6-2 or TRBV6-3 with TRBJ1-2, with TRBD1 as a possible D gene (6 bases). The CDR3 is 15 amino acids. With 6 bases removed from V and 6 bases from J, the gap between germline ends came to 20 bases. Germline CDR1 reads MNHEY; CDR2 reads SVGEGT.

This rearrangement joins TRBV11-3 to TRBJ2-7, with D possibly matching TRBD1 (6 bases). Germline-derived CDR1 and CDR2 are SGHNT and YENEEA. The length of the CDR3 is 13 residues. Trimming cost V 2 bases and J 5 bases, with 10 bases left between them. The CDR3, as DNA: TGTGCCAGCAGCTTATACAAGGGGGACGAGCAGTACTTC. It encodes CASSLYKGDEQYF.

This clone showed up just once. This chain joins TRBV3-1 (or the pseudogene TRBV3-2) and TRBJ2-2; TRBD2 matches at 15 bases. The germline V gene has CDR1 LGHDT and CDR2 YNNKEL (reference sequence). Trimming took 4 bases from V and 5 from J; bases not matched to a gene: 2. The length of the CDR3 is 16 residues. The CDR3 sequence: CASSPGTSGGTGELFF. The DNA of the CDR3 is TGTGCCAGCAGCCCGGGGACTAGCGGGGGGACCGGGGAGCTGTTTTTT.

This rearrangement joins TRBV5-1 to TRBJ1-2; 7 bases align to TRBD1. Germline V gives CDR1 SGHRS, CDR2 YFSETQ. V dropped 5 bases and J dropped 7; count of bases not matched to a gene: 11. There are 14 residues in the CDR3. The CDR3 DNA is TGCGCCAGCAGGGAAATGACAGGGCAGGGTGGCTACACCTTC. Its translation is CASREMTGQGGYTF.

V and J are TRBV6-5 and TRBJ1-1; 9 bases are a match to TRBD1. The length of the CDR3 is 14 residues. V was pared by 7 bases and J by 6 bases, with 9 bases of the junction left unmatched. Looked up from germline, CDR1 is MNHEY and CDR2 is SVGAGI. The CDR3 DNA reads as TGTGCCAGCACCTGGACAGGGGAAGCCCCTGAAGCTTTCTTT. Amino acids: CASTWTGEAPEAFF.

The gene calls are TRBV18 and TRBJ2-7, with TRBD2 matching over 10 bases. Germline CDR1 KGHSH, CDR2 LQKENI. The CDR3 loop spans 15 amino acids. V was clipped by 2 bases and J by 5 bases; unmatched bases: 6. The CDR3 sequence: CASSPSGGAIHEQYF. CDR3 nucleotides: TGTGCCAGCTCACCAAGCGGGGGGGCTATCCACGAGCAGTACTTC.

The chain has TRBV7-2 and TRBJ2-3; TRBD2 agrees at 7 bases. Germline CDR1 is SGHTA and CDR2 is FQGNSA. V lost 5 bases and J lost 4; bases outside the gene matches: 9. This CDR3 has 15 residues. The CDR3 coding sequence is TGTGCCAGCAGCCCAGAGCGGGGTGGGCCAGATACGCAGTATTTT. This codes for CASSPERGGPDTQYF.

The gene calls are TRBV6-5 and TRBJ1-2; D might be TRBD1 (5 bases). CDR1 and CDR2 from the germline V gene are MNHEY and SVGAGI. This CDR3 comprises 15 residues. V was shortened by 2 bases and J by 4 bases, with 14 bases between the two germline ends. CDR3 nucleotide sequence: TGTGCCAGCAGTTACCAGCCAGGGATGTTCTATGGCTACACCTTC. Translating it yields CASSYQPGMFYGYTF.

The CDR3, as DNA: TGTGCCAGCGGACTAGCGGGGGGCACCGGGGAGCTGTTTTTT. It specifies CASGLAGGTGELFF. V gene TRBV7-2 combines with J gene TRBJ2-2, with 14 positions matching TRBD2. J was trimmed by 4 bases and V by 8 bases; bases with no gene match: 0. The CDR3 has 14 residues. Germline V lookup: CDR1 SGHTA, CDR2 FQGNSA.

The chain is built from TRBV4-2 and TRBJ2-7; 7 bases match TRBD1. CDR3 size: 15 residues. J gave up 3 bases and V 3 bases, and 8 bases lay outside the gene matches. Germline V gene lookup returns CDR1 LGHNA and CDR2 YNFKEQ. In nucleotides, the CDR3 is TGTGCCAGCAGCCAGGGACCGGGACAGAGCTACGAGCAGTACTTC. Protein product: CASSQGPGQSYEQYF.

The V call is TRBV24-1, the J call TRBJ2-2; TRBD2 agrees at 11 bases. V shed 3 bases and J 6 bases; nucleotides not matched to a gene: 14. This CDR3 is 19 amino acids long. CDR1 KGHDR and CDR2 SFDVKD come from the germline V gene. CDR3 in DNA: TGTGCCACCAGTGATACTAGCGGGGGACCCCTAAAGGAATCCGGGGAGCTGTTTTTT. Translation: CATSDTSGGPLKESGELFF.

This chain links TRBV7-2 with TRBJ2-7, with TRBD1 identical over 8 bases. This CDR3 is built from 14 residues. V lost 3 bases and J lost 5; bases outside the gene matches: 6. CDR1 is SGHTA, CDR2 FQGNSA, per germline. CDR3 amino acids: CASSFRTGQHEQYF. The CDR3 region has the DNA TGTGCCAGCAGCTTCCGGACAGGGCAACACGAGCAGTACTTC.

The chain recombines TRBV6-5 with TRBJ2-3; D is unclear. The CDR3 loop spans 12 amino acids. Per the germline V gene, CDR1 is MNHEY and CDR2 is SVGAGI. V lost 4 bases to trimming and J lost 4 bases, with 6 bases between them. The CDR3 loop reads CASSSHADTQYF. In nucleotides, the CDR3 is TGTGCCAGCAGTTCACATGCAGATACGCAGTATTTT.

V and J are TRBV15 and TRBJ2-2, with 8 bases aligning to TRBD1. V gave up 0 bases and J gave up 5 bases; unmatched junction bases: 2. The CDR3 has 15 amino acids. Germline V gives CDR1 LNHNV, CDR2 YYDKDF (reference sequence). CDR3 sequence: CATSRDRQGTGELFF. The CDR3 nucleotides are TGTGCCACCAGCAGAGATCGACAGGGGACCGGGGAGCTGTTTTTT.

The chain is built from TRBV24-1 and TRBJ2-5, with a tentative D call TRBD1 (5 bases). The germline V and J ends were trimmed by 3 bases and 1 base, with 11 bases remaining between them. The CDR3 contains 15 residues. Germline CDR1 KGHDR, CDR2 SFDVKD. The CDR3 nucleotides read TGTGCCACCAGTGATGGCAGGGCCCTCCAAGAGACCCAGTACTTC. Its translation is CATSDGRALQETQYF.

The chain couples TRBV14 to TRBJ1-2, with D unclear. The germline V gene has CDR1 SGHDN and CDR2 FVKESK. The CDR3 is made up of 13 amino acids. Trimming removed 1 base at V and 5 bases at J, with 8 bases between. As DNA, the CDR3 is TGTGCCAGCAGCCAAGGAGAAAGATATGGCTACACCTTC. Translating it yields CASSQGERYGYTF.

The genes are TRBV5-1 and TRBJ2-3, with D perhaps matching TRBD1 (7 bases). Per the germline V gene, CDR1 is SGHRS and CDR2 is YFSETQ. This CDR3 contains 16 residues. Trimming removed 4 bases from V and 4 bases from J, with 19 bases in between. The CDR3, as DNA: TGCGCCAGCAGCGCGGGACGACAGGGTTCGGCAGATACGCAGTATTTT. Its translation: CASSAGRQGSADTQYF.

The gene calls are TRBV5-1 and TRBJ2-1; 16 nucleotides agree with TRBD2. Germline-derived CDR1 and CDR2 are SGHRS and YFSETQ. The CDR3 is 18 residues long. V shed 3 bases and J 1 base; nucleotides not matched to a gene: 4. The CDR3, as DNA: TGCGCCAGCAGCTCGGGACTAGCGGGGGGGCAGTCCTACAATGAGCAGTTCTTC. Protein: CASSSGLAGGQSYNEQFF.

The gene calls are TRBV11-2 and TRBJ2-7; perhaps TRBD2 as D (5 bases). The germline V gene encodes CDR1 SGHAT and CDR2 FQNNGV. Trimming took off 2 bases at V and 3 bases at J, with 11 bases between the two ends. CDR3 length: 14 residues. The CDR3, as DNA: TGTGCCAGCAGCTTACCGGGATCCCACTACGAGCAGTACTTC. Translation gives CASSLPGSHYEQYF.